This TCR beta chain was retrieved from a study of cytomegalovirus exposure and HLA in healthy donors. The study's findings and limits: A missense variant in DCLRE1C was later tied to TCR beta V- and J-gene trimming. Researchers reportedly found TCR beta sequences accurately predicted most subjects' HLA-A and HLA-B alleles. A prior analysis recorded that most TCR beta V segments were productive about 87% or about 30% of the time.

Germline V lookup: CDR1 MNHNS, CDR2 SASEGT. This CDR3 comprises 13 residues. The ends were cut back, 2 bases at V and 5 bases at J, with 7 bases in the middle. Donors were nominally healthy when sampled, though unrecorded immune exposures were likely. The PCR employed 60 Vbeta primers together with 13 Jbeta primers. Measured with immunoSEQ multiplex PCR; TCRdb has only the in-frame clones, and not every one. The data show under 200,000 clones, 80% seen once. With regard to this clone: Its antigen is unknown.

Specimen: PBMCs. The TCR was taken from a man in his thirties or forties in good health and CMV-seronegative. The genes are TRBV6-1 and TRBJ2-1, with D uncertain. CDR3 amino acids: CASSESLNNEQFF. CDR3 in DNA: TGTGCCAGCAGTGAAAGCCTAAACAATGAGCAGTTCTTC.